This record looks at one T cell receptor (beta chain) sequence and its context. The CDR3 loop spans 21 amino acids. Germline loops: CDR1 PRHDT, CDR2 FYEKMQ (reference sequence). Unmatched junction bases numbered 23, after V lost 3 bases and J lost 5 bases. This sample is part of a study of T cell responses to AZD1222 COVID-19 vaccine. Produced via immunoSEQ multiplex PCR; TCRdb's table is partial and in-frame only. Of approximately 79,000 clones listed, 86% are singletons. This sequence was found in an adult in good health. The V and J genes are TRBV13 and TRBJ2-1; TRBD2 matches 9 bases. This material consisted of peripheral blood, taken on day 0 of AZD1222 vaccination. CDR3 loop: CASSFWSETSGSTKGDNEQFF. As DNA, the CDR3 is TGTGCCAGCAGCTTTTGGTCAGAGACTAGCGGTTCCACGAAGGGGGACAATGAGCAGTTCTTC.